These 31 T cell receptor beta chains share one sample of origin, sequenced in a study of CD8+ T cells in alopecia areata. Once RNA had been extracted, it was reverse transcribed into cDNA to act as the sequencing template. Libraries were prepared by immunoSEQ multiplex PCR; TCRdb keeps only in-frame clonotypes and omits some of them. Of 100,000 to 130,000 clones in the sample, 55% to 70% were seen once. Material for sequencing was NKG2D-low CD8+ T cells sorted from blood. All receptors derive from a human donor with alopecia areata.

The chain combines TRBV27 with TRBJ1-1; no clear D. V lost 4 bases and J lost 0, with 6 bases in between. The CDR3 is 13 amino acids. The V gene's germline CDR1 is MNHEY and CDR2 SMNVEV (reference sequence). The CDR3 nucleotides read TGTGCCAGCAGTTACGGGGTGAACACTGAAGCTTTCTTT. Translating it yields CASSYGVNTEAFF.

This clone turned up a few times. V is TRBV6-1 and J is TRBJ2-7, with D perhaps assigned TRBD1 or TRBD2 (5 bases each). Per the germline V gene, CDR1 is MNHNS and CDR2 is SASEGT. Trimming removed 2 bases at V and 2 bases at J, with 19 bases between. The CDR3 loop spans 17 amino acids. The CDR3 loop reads CASSEYSGTASPYEQYF. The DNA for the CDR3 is TGTGCCAGCAGTGAATACTCCGGGACGGCCAGTCCCTACGAGCAGTACTTC.

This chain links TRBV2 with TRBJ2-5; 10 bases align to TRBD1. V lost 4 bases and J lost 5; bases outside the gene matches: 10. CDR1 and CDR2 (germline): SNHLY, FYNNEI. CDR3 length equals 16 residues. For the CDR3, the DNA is TGTGCCAGCAGTGGATTTGGACAGGGGGAGTTGGAGACCCAGTACTTC. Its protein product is CASSGFGQGELETQYF.

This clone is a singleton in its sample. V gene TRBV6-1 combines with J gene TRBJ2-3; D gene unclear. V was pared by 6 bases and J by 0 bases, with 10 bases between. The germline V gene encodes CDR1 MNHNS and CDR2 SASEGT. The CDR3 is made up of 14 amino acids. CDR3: CASRSIPSTDTQYF. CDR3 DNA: TGTGCCAGCAGAAGTATACCTAGCACAGATACGCAGTATTTT.

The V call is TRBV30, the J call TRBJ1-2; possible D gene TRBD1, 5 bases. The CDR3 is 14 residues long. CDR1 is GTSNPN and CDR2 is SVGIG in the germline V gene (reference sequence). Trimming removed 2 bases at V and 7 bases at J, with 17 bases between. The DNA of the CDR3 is TGTGCCTGGAGTTCCCCCGGGACTGAGGTTGGCTACACCTTC. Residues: CAWSSPGTEVGYTF.

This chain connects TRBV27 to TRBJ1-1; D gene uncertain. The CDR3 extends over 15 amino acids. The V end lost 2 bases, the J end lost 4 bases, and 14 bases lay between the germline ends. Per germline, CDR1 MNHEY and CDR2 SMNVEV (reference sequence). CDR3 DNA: TGTGCCAGCAGTTTAGTAGGCGGATCGTTCACTGAAGCTTTCTTT. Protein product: CASSLVGGSFTEAFF.

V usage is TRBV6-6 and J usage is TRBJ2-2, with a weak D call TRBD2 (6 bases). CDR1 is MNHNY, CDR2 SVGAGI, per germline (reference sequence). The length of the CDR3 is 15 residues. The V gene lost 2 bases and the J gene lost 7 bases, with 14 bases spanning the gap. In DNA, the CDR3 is TGTGCCAGCAGTTACCGGGAGTGGGTGAACGGGGAGCTGTTTTTT. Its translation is CASSYREWVNGELFF.

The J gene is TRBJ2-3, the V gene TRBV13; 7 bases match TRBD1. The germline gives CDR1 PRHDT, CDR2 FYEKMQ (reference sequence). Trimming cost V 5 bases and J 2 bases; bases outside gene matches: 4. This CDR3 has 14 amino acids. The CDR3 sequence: CASSDRASTDTQYF. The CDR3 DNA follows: TGTGCCAGCAGCGACAGGGCTTCCACAGATACGCAGTATTTT. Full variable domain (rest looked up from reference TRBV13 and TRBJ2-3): AAGVIQSPRHLIKEKRETATLKCYPIPRHDTVYWYQQGPGQDPQFLISFYEKMQSDKGSIPDRFSAQQFSDYHSELNMSSLELGDSALYFCASSDRASTDTQYFGPGTRLTVL.

The CDR3 loop is CASSLLPDRQETQYF. The CDR3 coding sequence is TGTGCCAGCAGCTTATTGCCGGACAGACAAGAGACCCAGTACTTC. V gene TRBV7-6 combines with J gene TRBJ2-5, with D perhaps TRBD1 (6 bases). Germline loops: CDR1 SGHVS, CDR2 FNYEAQ. The V end lost 2 bases, the J end lost 2 bases, and 12 bases lay between the germline ends. This CDR3 spans 15 amino acids.

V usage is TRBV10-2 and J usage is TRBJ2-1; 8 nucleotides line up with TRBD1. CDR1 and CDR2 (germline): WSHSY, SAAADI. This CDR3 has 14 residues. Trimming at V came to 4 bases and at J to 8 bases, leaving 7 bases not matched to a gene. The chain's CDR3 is CASSGVDRDHEQFF. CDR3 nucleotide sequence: TGCGCCAGCAGTGGGGTGGACAGGGACCATGAGCAGTTCTTC.

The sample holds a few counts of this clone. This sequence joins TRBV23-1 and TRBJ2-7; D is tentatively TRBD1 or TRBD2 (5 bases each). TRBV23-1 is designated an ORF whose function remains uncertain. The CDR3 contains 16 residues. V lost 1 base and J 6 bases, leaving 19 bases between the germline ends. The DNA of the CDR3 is TGCGCCAGCAGTCAATTGGGACGAATTCCGGTGGGCGAGCAGTACTTC. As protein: CASSQLGRIPVGEQYF.

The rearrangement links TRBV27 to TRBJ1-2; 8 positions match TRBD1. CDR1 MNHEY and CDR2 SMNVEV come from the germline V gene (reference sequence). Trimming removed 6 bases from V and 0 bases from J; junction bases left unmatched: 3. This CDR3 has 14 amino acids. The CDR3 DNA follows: TGTGCCAGCAGCGGACAGGGACCTAACTATGGCTACACCTTC. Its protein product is CASSGQGPNYGYTF.

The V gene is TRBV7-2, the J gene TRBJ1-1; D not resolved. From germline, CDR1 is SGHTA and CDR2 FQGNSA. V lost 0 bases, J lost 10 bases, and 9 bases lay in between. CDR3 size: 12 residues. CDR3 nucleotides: TGTGCCAGCAGCTTAGCGACCAGCGGAGCTTTCTTT. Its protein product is CASSLATSGAFF. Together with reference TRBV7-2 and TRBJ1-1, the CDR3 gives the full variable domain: GAGVSQSPSNKVTEKGKDVELRCDPISGHTALYWYRQSLGQGLEFLIYFQGNSAPDKSGLPSDRFSAERTGGSVSTLTIQRTQQEDSAVYLCASSLATSGAFFGQGTRLTVV.

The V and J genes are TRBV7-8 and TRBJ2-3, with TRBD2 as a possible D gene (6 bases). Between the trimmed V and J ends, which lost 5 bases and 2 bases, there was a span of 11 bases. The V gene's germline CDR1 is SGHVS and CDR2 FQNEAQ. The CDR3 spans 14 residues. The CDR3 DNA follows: TGTGCCAGCAGCCGAGCTAGCGACACAGATACGCAGTATTTT. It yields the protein CASSRASDTDTQYF.

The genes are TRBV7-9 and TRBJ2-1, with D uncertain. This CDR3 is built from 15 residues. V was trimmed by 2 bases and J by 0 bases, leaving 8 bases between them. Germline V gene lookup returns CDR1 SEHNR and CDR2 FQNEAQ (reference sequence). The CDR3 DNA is TGTGCCAGCAGCTTACCACTTTCCTCCTACAATGAGCAGTTCTTC. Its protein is CASSLPLSSYNEQFF.

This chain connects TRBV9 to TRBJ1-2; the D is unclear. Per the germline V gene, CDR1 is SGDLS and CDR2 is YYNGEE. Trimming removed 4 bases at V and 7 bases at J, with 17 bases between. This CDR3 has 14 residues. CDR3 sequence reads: CASSPGGPTSGYTF. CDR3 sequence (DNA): TGTGCCAGCAGCCCGGGTGGACCCACTAGTGGCTACACCTTC.

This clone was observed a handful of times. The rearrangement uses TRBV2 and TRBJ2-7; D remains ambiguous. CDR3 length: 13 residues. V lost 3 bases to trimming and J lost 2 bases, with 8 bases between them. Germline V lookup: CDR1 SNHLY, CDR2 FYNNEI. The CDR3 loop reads CASSEFGTYEQYF. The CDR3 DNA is TGTGCCAGCAGTGAGTTCGGTACCTACGAGCAGTACTTC.

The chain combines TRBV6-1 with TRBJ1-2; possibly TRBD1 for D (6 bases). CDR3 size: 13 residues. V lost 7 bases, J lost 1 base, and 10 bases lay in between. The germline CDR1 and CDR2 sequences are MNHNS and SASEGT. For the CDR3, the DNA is TGTGCCAGCAAGGGGGAATTTAACTATGGCTACACCTTC. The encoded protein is CASKGEFNYGYTF.

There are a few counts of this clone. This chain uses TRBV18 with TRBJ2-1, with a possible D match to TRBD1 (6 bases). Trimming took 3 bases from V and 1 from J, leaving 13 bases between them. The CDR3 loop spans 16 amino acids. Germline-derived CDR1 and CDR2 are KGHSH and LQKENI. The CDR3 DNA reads TGTGCCAGCTCACCCTCCCGGACAGATTCCTACAATGAGCAGTTCTTC. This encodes CASSPSRTDSYNEQFF.

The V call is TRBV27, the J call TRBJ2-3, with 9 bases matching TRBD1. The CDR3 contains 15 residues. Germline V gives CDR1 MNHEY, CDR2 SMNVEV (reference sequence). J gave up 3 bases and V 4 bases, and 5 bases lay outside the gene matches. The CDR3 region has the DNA TGTGCCAGCAGTTACCGGGACAGGGCGACAGATACGCAGTATTTT. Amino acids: CASSYRDRATDTQYF.

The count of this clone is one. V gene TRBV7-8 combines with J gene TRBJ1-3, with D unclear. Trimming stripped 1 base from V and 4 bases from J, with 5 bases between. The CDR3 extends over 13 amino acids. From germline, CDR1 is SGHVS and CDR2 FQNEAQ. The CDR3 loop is CASSLGAGNTIYF. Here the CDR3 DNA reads TGTGCCAGCAGCTTAGGCGCCGGAAACACCATATATTTT.

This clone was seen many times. The CDR3: CASSFILTGIEETQYF. The CDR3 DNA follows: TGTGCCAGCAGTTTCATTCTTACAGGGATTGAAGAGACCCAGTACTTC. The chain employs TRBV28 and TRBJ2-5, with D possibly being TRBD1 (6 bases). Germline CDR1 is MDHEN and CDR2 is SYDVKM. CDR3 length equals 16 residues. V dropped 3 bases and J dropped 3 bases, with 17 bases sitting between them.

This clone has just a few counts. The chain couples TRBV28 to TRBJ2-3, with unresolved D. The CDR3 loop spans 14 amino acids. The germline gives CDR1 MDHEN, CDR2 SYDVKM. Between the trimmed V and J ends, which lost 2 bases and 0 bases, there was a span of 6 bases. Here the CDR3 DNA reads TGTGCCAGCAGTTTACCCTCTAGCACAGATACGCAGTATTTT. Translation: CASSLPSSTDTQYF.

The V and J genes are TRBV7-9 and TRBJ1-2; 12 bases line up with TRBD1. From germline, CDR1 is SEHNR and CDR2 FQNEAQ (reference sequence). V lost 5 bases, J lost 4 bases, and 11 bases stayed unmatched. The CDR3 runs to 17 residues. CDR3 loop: CASSHRDRGPYIYGYTF. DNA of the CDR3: TGTGCCAGCAGCCACCGGGACAGGGGGCCTTACATCTATGGCTACACCTTC.

CDR3 region: CASMTGGAGQPQHF. Written as DNA, the CDR3 is TGTGCCAGCATGACAGGGGGCGCGGGGCAGCCCCAGCATTTT. This chain connects TRBV2 to TRBJ1-5; 10 bases line up with TRBD1. This CDR3 spans 14 amino acids. Per the germline V gene, CDR1 is SNHLY and CDR2 is FYNNEI. After removal of 7 bases from V and 7 bases from J, the junction contained 7 bases not matched to a gene.

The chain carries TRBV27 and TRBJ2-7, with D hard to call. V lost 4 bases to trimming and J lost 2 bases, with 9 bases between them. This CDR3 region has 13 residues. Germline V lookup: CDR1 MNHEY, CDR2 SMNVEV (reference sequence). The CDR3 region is CASSSNPTYEQYF. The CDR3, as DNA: TGTGCCAGCAGTTCGAACCCTACCTACGAGCAGTACTTC.

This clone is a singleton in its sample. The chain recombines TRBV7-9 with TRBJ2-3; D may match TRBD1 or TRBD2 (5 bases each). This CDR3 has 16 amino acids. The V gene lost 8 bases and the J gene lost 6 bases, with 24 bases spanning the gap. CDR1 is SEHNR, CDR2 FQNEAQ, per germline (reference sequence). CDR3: CASLPRTGAFMDTQYF. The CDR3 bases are TGTGCCAGCCTACCGAGAACCGGGGCGTTTATGGATACGCAGTATTTT.

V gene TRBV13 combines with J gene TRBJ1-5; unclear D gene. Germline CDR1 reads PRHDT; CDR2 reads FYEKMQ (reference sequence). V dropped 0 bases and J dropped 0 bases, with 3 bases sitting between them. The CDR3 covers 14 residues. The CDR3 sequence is CASSLGPSNQPQHF. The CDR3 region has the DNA TGTGCCAGCAGCTTAGGCCCTAGCAATCAGCCCCAGCATTTT. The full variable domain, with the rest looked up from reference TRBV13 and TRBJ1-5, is AAGVIQSPRHLIKEKRETATLKCYPIPRHDTVYWYQQGPGQDPQFLISFYEKMQSDKGSIPDRFSAQQFSDYHSELNMSSLELGDSALYFCASSLGPSNQPQHFGDGTRLSIL.

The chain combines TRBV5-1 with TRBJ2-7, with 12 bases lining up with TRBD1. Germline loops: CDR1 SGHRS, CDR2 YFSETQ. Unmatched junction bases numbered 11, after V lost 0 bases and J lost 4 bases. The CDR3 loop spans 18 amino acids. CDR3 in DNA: TGCGCCAGCAGCTTGGTAGGGACAGGGGGCATGAGTTGGTACGAGCAGTACTTC. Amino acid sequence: CASSLVGTGGMSWYEQYF. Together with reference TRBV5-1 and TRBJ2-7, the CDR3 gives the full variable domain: KAGVTQTPRYLIKTRGQQVTLSCSPISGHRSVSWYQQTPGQGLQFLFEYFSETQRNKGNFPGRFSGRQFSNSRSEMNVSTLELGDSALYLCASSLVGTGGMSWYEQYFGPGTRLTVT.

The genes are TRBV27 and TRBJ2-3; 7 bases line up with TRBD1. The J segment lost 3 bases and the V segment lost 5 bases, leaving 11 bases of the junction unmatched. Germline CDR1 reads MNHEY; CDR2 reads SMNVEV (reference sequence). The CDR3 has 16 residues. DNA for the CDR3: TGTGCCAGCAGTACTCTCGACAGGGTTGGTACAGATACGCAGTATTTT. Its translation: CASSTLDRVGTDTQYF.

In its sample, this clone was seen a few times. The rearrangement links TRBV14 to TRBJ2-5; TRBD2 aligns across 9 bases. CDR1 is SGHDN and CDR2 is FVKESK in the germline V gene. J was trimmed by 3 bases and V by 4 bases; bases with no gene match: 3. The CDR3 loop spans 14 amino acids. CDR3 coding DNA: TGTGCCAGCAGCCCTCGACTAGCGGAAGAGACCCAGTACTTC. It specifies CASSPRLAEETQYF.